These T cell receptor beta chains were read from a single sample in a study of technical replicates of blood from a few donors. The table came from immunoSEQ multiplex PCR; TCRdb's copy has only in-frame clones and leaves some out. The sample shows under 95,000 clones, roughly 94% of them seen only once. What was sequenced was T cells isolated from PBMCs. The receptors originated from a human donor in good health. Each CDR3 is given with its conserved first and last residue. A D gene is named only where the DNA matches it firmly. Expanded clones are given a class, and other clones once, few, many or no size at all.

CDR3aa: CASSTYMNTEAFF
d_gene: -
abundance: -
j_gene: TRBJ1-1
v_gene: TRBV19

CDR3aa: CASSLGIYSYNEQFF
d_gene: -
abundance: -
j_gene: TRBJ2-1
v_gene: TRBV5-5

CDR3aa: CASSPGLAGGPSYEQYF
d_gene: TRBD2
abundance: -
j_gene: TRBJ2-7
v_gene: TRBV10-1

CDR3aa: CASSLGLATDTQYF
d_gene: TRBD2
abundance: -
j_gene: TRBJ2-3
v_gene: TRBV5-1

CDR3aa: CASSFKAGGKFSEQYF
d_gene: TRBD2
abundance: -
j_gene: TRBJ2-7
v_gene: TRBV27

CDR3aa: CASSWGRGSVSYEQYF
d_gene: -
abundance: -
j_gene: TRBJ2-7
v_gene: TRBV5-1

CDR3aa: CASSGPVGGAANREEKLFF
d_gene: -
abundance: -
j_gene: TRBJ1-4
v_gene: TRBV6-4

CDR3aa: CADGIPFRSGNTEAFF
d_gene: -
abundance: -
j_gene: TRBJ1-1
v_gene: TRBV19

CDR3aa: CASSSRGGPGGYTF
d_gene: -
abundance: -
j_gene: TRBJ1-2
v_gene: TRBV6-5

CDR3aa: CASSAIGTNAGELFF
d_gene: TRBD2
abundance: once
j_gene: TRBJ2-2
v_gene: TRBV9

CDR3aa: CASSFRQGMIYEQYF
d_gene: TRBD1
abundance: -
j_gene: TRBJ2-7
v_gene: TRBV5-6

CDR3aa: CASSPGTSETQYF
d_gene: TRBD2
abundance: -
j_gene: TRBJ2-5
v_gene: TRBV18

CDR3aa: CASRGTENTEAFF
d_gene: TRBD1
abundance: -
j_gene: TRBJ1-1
v_gene: TRBV6-4

CDR3aa: CASSQVGASGNTIYF
d_gene: -
abundance: -
j_gene: TRBJ1-3
v_gene: TRBV4-1

CDR3aa: CASSQDGARTGELFF
d_gene: -
abundance: -
j_gene: TRBJ2-2
v_gene: TRBV4-1

CDR3aa: CSVEDRVSFNNEQFF
d_gene: -
abundance: -
j_gene: TRBJ2-1
v_gene: TRBV29-1

CDR3aa: CASSLQFGGLEGPEQYF
d_gene: TRBD2
abundance: -
j_gene: TRBJ2-7
v_gene: TRBV11-3

CDR3aa: CASSQELALRTQYF
d_gene: -
abundance: -
j_gene: TRBJ2-5
v_gene: TRBV14

CDR3aa: CATPRGAGTGELFF
d_gene: -
abundance: once
j_gene: TRBJ2-2
v_gene: TRBV5-1

CDR3aa: CASKRTNQETQYF
d_gene: -
abundance: -
j_gene: TRBJ2-5
v_gene: TRBV6-5

CDR3aa: CASSLDRLNTEAFF
d_gene: -
abundance: -
j_gene: TRBJ1-1
v_gene: TRBV11-3

CDR3aa: CASSVGTANTGELFF
d_gene: TRBD1
abundance: -
j_gene: TRBJ2-2
v_gene: TRBV4-2

CDR3aa: CASSSPGTGVYEQYF
d_gene: TRBD1
abundance: -
j_gene: TRBJ2-7
v_gene: TRBV27

CDR3aa: CASSHGGGDEKLFF
d_gene: -
abundance: -
j_gene: TRBJ1-4
v_gene: TRBV28

CDR3aa: CASSLRQDKQYF
d_gene: -
abundance: -
j_gene: TRBJ2-7
v_gene: TRBV13

CDR3aa: CAISESATGGNSPLHF
d_gene: TRBD1
abundance: -
j_gene: TRBJ1-6
v_gene: TRBV10-3

CDR3aa: CASSGGTAMNTEAFF
d_gene: TRBD1
abundance: -
j_gene: TRBJ1-1
v_gene: TRBV10-1

CDR3aa: CASSRQGTNTDTQYF
d_gene: TRBD1
abundance: -
j_gene: TRBJ2-3
v_gene: TRBV5-6

CDR3aa: CASRGLAGTGISYEQYF
d_gene: TRBD2
abundance: -
j_gene: TRBJ2-7
v_gene: TRBV11-2

CDR3aa: CASSLAGTGNTIYF
d_gene: -
abundance: -
j_gene: TRBJ1-3
v_gene: TRBV5-1

CDR3aa: CASSLFRSSYNEQFF
d_gene: -
abundance: once
j_gene: TRBJ2-1
v_gene: TRBV27

CDR3aa: CAISDLARRDTQYF
d_gene: -
abundance: -
j_gene: TRBJ2-3
v_gene: TRBV10-3

CDR3aa: CASSQDPASSYNEQFF
d_gene: -
abundance: -
j_gene: TRBJ2-1
v_gene: TRBV4-1

CDR3aa: CASSYGQETQYF
d_gene: -
abundance: -
j_gene: TRBJ2-5
v_gene: TRBV5-1

CDR3aa: CASSKGLYRHEQYF
d_gene: -
abundance: -
j_gene: TRBJ2-7
v_gene: TRBV14

CDR3aa: CAISEATGSDTQYF
d_gene: TRBD1
abundance: -
j_gene: TRBJ2-3
v_gene: TRBV10-3

CDR3aa: CASRSEFRLPTYNEQFF
d_gene: -
abundance: -
j_gene: TRBJ2-1
v_gene: TRBV5-1

CDR3aa: CASSRQGTYEQYF
d_gene: TRBD1
abundance: -
j_gene: TRBJ2-7
v_gene: TRBV7-9

CDR3aa: CSVGKGAYEQYF
d_gene: -
abundance: -
j_gene: TRBJ2-7
v_gene: TRBV29-1

CDR3aa: CASLRGLNQPQHF
d_gene: TRBD1
abundance: -
j_gene: TRBJ1-5
v_gene: TRBV10-2

CDR3aa: CASSPLTGAFGEQYF
d_gene: -
abundance: -
j_gene: TRBJ2-7
v_gene: TRBV19

CDR3aa: CASKTDRGNGYTF
d_gene: TRBD1
abundance: few
j_gene: TRBJ1-2
v_gene: TRBV6-5

CDR3aa: CASSLLGQGSYNEQYF
d_gene: TRBD1
abundance: -
j_gene: TRBJ2-7
v_gene: TRBV5-4

CDR3aa: CASSQGAYEQYF
d_gene: -
abundance: -
j_gene: TRBJ2-7
v_gene: TRBV5-1

CDR3aa: CASSYFFGQGNGYTF
d_gene: TRBD1
abundance: -
j_gene: TRBJ1-2
v_gene: TRBV6-5

CDR3aa: CASSFLGQGTDTQYF
d_gene: TRBD1
abundance: -
j_gene: TRBJ2-3
v_gene: TRBV27

CDR3aa: CASSLSGRAYNEQFF
d_gene: TRBD2
abundance: -
j_gene: TRBJ2-1
v_gene: TRBV5-6

CDR3aa: CAWSDGTRRNGYTF
d_gene: -
abundance: -
j_gene: TRBJ1-2
v_gene: TRBV30

CDR3aa: CASSFAGQVAEAFF
d_gene: TRBD1
abundance: -
j_gene: TRBJ1-1
v_gene: TRBV28

CDR3aa: CASSPRPGAGGYNEQFF
d_gene: TRBD2
abundance: -
j_gene: TRBJ2-1
v_gene: TRBV18